These T cell receptor beta chains were read from a single sample in a study of blood T cell repertoires in COVID-19. The protocol was immunoSEQ multiplex PCR, while the TCRdb copy is restricted to in-frame clones and leaves out a portion. Of roughly 62,000 clones listed, just under 80% are singletons. The sample consisted of peripheral blood. The origin of the receptors is a human donor in a cohort sampled during active COVID-19. The CDR3 runs from the conserved cysteine through the conserved F or W. A D gene is named only where the DNA matches it firmly. Size is omitted from some rows. Given values are once, few, many or a class for expanded clones.

TGCGCCAGCAGCCAAGAGGGGACGGGGGGTACGCAGTATTTT	CASSQEGTGGTQYF	TRBV4-3	TRBJ2-3	TRBD2	NA
TGTGCCAGCTCGGACAGACGGAATTCACCCCTCCACTTT	CASSDRRNSPLHF	TRBV27	TRBJ1-6	NA	NA
TGTGCCAGCAGTCCCTCGGGGAGCATGGGACTAGCGGTCCAAGAGACCCAGTACTTC	CASSPSGSMGLAVQETQYF	TRBV6-6	TRBJ2-5	TRBD2	once
TGCAGCTGGACAGGACCTTCCTACGAGCAGTACTTC	CSWTGPSYEQYF	TRBV29-1	TRBJ2-7	TRBD1	NA
TGCGCCAGCAGCTGGTGGGGGGACTCGGGCACTGAAGCTTTCTTT	CASSWWGDSGTEAFF	TRBV5-1	TRBJ1-1	NA	few
TGCGCCAGCAGCTTGGTACCTAGCGGGAGCAAGTACAATGAGCAGTTCTTC	CASSLVPSGSKYNEQFF	TRBV5-1	TRBJ2-1	TRBD2	once
TGTGCCAGCAGCCATGGAGGGGTTACTGAAGCTTTCTTT	CASSHGGVTEAFF	TRBV14	TRBJ1-1	NA	NA
TGTGCCAGCAGCTTTCGTTCCGGGACAGGGGGCTATGGCTACACCTTC	CASSFRSGTGGYGYTF	TRBV5-4	TRBJ1-2	TRBD1	NA
TGTGCCAGCAGCCAAGATAGGAGGACAGGAATCACCGGGGAGCTGTTTTTT	CASSQDRRTGITGELFF	TRBV3-1/TRBV3-2	TRBJ2-2	TRBD1	NA
TGTGCCAGCAGCTTGGCAGGACACCAAGATGGCTACACCTTC	CASSLAGHQDGYTF	TRBV5-4	TRBJ1-2	NA	few
TGTGCCAGCAGCTTAGACAGGGGAGCGTATAGCAATCAGCCCCAGCATTTT	CASSLDRGAYSNQPQHF	TRBV7-2	TRBJ1-5	TRBD1	NA
TGTGCCAGCAGCGCTACTAGCGGGGAGCAGTTCTTC	CASSATSGEQFF	TRBV11-2	TRBJ2-1	TRBD2	NA
TGCGCCAGCAGCCAAGATCGAGGGGAGGATTCACCCCTCCACTTT	CASSQDRGEDSPLHF	TRBV4-3	TRBJ1-6	NA	NA
TGTGCCAGCAGTTTCTCAATAGGGGCTTCTAACTATGGCTACACCTTC	CASSFSIGASNYGYTF	TRBV27	TRBJ1-2	NA	NA
TGTGCCAGCAGCTTACAGGGACTCGGCACCGGGGAGCTGTTTTTT	CASSLQGLGTGELFF	TRBV7-2	TRBJ2-2	NA	NA
TGTGCCAGTAGTATAGTCCAGGGCTTGGGTGGCTACACCTTC	CASSIVQGLGGYTF	TRBV19	TRBJ1-2	NA	once
TGTGCCAGCACCCGGGATTGGAGCTCCTACAATGAGCAGTTCTTC	CASTRDWSSYNEQFF	TRBV6-5	TRBJ2-1	NA	NA
TGTGCCAGCAGACGGGACTATGGCTACACCTTC	CASRRDYGYTF	TRBV2	TRBJ1-2	NA	NA
TGTGCCAGCAGCAAACGGTGGGGGGATGAGCAGTTCTTC	CASSKRWGDEQFF	TRBV11-2	TRBJ2-1	NA	NA
TGTGCCAGCAGCTTAGGGCGCGCCGGAGGTCCACACAATGAGCAGTTCTTC	CASSLGRAGGPHNEQFF	TRBV7-6	TRBJ2-1	NA	NA
TGTGCCTGGAGTGTACCCATCGGACTAGCGGCCTACGAGCAGTACTTC	CAWSVPIGLAAYEQYF	TRBV30	TRBJ2-7	TRBD2	few
TGTGCCAGCAGCGTTAGCGGGGGGAGCTCCTACAATGAGCAGTTCTTC	CASSVSGGSSYNEQFF	TRBV5-4	TRBJ2-1	TRBD2	NA
TGTGCCAGCAGTTTATCCCCTAGCGGGGGGTTGAACATTCAGTACTTC	CASSLSPSGGLNIQYF	TRBV27	TRBJ2-4	TRBD2	NA
TGTGCCAGCAGCTCCGGCGGGCAGTTCATTCAGTACTTC	CASSSGGQFIQYF	TRBV7-3	TRBJ2-4	NA	NA
TGTGCCACCAGTGACAGGGGATCCCAGCATTTT	CATSDRGSQHF	TRBV24-1	TRBJ1-5	NA	NA
TGTGCCAGCAGCTTAACTGTCATGGAGACCCAGTACTTC	CASSLTVMETQYF	TRBV7-3	TRBJ2-5	NA	NA